This T cell receptor (beta chain) derives from a study of blood T cell repertoires in COVID-19. The method was immunoSEQ multiplex PCR; TCRdb's version includes in-frame clones alone and lacks a portion of them. The data contain 150,000 to 200,000 clones, approximately 88% of them singletons. This clone has more than one count but fewer than ten. This CDR3 spans 15 amino acids. The junction had 7 bases not matched to a gene; V was cut back by 5 bases and J by 3 bases. Germline-derived CDR1 and CDR2 are SGHAT and FQNNGV. The sequence came from a man aged 65 to 79 who had been exposed to COVID-19. Sequenced: PBMCs or T cells enriched from blood (not recorded which). The rearrangement links TRBV11-2 to TRBJ2-5, with TRBD2 matching over 9 bases. CDR3 sequence reads: CASSPLLAGKETQYF. The CDR3 nucleotides are TGTGCCAGCAGCCCCCTCCTAGCGGGGAAAGAGACCCAGTACTTC.